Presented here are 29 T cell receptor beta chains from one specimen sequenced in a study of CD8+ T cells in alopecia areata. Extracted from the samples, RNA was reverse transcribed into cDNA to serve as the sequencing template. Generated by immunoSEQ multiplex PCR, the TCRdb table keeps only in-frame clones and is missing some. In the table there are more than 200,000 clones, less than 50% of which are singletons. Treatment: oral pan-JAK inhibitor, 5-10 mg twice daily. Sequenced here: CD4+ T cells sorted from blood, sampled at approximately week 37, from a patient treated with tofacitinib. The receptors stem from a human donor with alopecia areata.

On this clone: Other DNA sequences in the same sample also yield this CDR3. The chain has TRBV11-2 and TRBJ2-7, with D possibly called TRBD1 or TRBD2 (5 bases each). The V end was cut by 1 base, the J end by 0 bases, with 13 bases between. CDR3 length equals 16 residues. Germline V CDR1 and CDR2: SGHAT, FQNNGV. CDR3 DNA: TGTGCCAGCAGCTTAGGAGGGGCCAGGAGCTCCTACGAGCAGTACTTC. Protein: CASSLGGARSSYEQYF.

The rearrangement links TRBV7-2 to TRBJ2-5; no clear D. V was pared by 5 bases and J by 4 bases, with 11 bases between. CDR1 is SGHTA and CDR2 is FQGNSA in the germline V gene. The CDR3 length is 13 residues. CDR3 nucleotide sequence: TGTGCCAGCAGCAAAAGACGTGGAGAGACCCAGTACTTC. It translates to CASSKRRGETQYF.

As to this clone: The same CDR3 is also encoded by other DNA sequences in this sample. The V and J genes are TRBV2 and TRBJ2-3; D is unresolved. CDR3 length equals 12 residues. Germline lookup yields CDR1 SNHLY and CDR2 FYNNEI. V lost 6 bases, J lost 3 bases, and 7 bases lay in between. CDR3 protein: CASRTSTDTQYF. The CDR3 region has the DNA TGTGCCAGCAGGACATCTACAGATACGCAGTATTTT.

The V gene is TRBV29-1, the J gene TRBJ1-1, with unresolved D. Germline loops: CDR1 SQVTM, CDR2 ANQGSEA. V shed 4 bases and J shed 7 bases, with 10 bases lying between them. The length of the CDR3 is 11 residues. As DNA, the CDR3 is TGCAGCGTTGGGCTGCAACGTGAAGCTTTCTTT. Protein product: CSVGLQREAFF. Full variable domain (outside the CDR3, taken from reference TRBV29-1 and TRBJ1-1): SAVISQKPSRDICQRGTSLTIQCQVDSQVTMMFWYRQQPGQSLTLIATANQGSEATYESGFVIDKFPISRPNLTFSTLTVSNMSPEDSSIYLCSVGLQREAFFGQGTRLTVV.

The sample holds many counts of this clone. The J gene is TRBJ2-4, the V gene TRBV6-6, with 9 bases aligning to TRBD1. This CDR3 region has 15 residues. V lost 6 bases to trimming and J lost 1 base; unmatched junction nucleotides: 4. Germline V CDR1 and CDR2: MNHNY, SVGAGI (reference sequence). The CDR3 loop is CASSPGTGAKNIQYF. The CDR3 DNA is TGTGCCAGCAGCCCCGGGACAGGGGCCAAAAACATTCAGTACTTC.

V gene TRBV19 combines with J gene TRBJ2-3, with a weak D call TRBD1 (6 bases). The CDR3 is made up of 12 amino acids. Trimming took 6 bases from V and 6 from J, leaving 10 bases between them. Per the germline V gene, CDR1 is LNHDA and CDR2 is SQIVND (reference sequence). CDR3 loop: CASSRQGDTQYF. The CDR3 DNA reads TGTGCCAGTAGCCGGCAGGGGGATACGCAGTATTTT.

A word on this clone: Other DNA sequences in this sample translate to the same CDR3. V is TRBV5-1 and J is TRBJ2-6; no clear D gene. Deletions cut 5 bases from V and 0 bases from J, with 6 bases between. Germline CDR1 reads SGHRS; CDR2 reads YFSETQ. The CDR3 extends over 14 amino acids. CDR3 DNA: TGCGCCAGCAGTCGAGCCTCTGGGGCCAACGTCCTGACTTTC. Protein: CASSRASGANVLTF.

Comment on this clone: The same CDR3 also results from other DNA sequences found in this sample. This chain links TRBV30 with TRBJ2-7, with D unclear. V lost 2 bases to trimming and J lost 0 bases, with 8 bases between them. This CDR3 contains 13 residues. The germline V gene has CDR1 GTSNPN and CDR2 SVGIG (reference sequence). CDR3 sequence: CAWSPASSYEQYF. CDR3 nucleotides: TGTGCCTGGAGTCCAGCGAGCTCCTACGAGCAGTACTTC.

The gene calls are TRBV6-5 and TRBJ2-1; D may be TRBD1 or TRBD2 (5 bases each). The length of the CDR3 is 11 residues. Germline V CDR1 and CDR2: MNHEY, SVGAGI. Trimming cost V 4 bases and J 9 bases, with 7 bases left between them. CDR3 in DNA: TGTGCCAGCAGTTCAGGGACTGAGCAGTTCTTC. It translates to CASSSGTEQFF.

CDR3 in DNA: TGTGCCAGCAGCTTGGTCGGGAGGCGCGCAGATACGCAGTATTTT. Its protein is CASSLVGRRADTQYF. The chain has TRBV7-9 and TRBJ2-3; 7 bases are a match to TRBD2. This CDR3 comprises 15 residues. CDR1 is SEHNR, CDR2 FQNEAQ, per germline (reference sequence). The J segment lost 4 bases and the V segment lost 3 bases, leaving 7 bases of the junction unmatched.

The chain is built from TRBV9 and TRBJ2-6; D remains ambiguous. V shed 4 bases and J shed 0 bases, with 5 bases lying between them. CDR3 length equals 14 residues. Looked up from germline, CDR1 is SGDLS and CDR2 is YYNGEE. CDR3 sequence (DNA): TGTGCCAGCAGCAGCCACTCTGGGGCCAACGTCCTGACTTTC. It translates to CASSSHSGANVLTF.

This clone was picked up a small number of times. The CDR3 is CASSPTPVRATTGELFF. The DNA of the CDR3 is TGCGCCAGCAGCCCCACTCCCGTTCGGGCGACCACCGGGGAGCTGTTTTTT. The rearrangement links TRBV4-1 to TRBJ2-2; D unclear. Germline CDR1 MGHRA, CDR2 YSYEKL. CDR3 length: 17 residues. V was pared by 4 bases and J by 4 bases, with 19 bases between.

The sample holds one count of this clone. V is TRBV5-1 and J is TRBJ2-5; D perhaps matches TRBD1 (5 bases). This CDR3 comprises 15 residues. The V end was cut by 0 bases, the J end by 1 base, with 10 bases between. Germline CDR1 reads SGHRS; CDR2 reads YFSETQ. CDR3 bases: TGCGCCAGCAGCTTGGCCCCAGGGCCCCAAGAGACCCAGTACTTC. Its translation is CASSLAPGPQETQYF. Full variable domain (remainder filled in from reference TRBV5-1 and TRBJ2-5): KAGVTQTPRYLIKTRGQQVTLSCSPISGHRSVSWYQQTPGQGLQFLFEYFSETQRNKGNFPGRFSGRQFSNSRSEMNVSTLELGDSALYLCASSLAPGPQETQYFGPGTRLLVL.

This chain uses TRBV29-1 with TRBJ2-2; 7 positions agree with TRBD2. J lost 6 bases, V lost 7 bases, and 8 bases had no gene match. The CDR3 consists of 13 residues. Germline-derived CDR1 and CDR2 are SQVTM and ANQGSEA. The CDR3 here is CSASWGRAGELFF. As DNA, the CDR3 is TGCAGCGCCTCGTGGGGGAGGGCCGGGGAGCTGTTTTTT.

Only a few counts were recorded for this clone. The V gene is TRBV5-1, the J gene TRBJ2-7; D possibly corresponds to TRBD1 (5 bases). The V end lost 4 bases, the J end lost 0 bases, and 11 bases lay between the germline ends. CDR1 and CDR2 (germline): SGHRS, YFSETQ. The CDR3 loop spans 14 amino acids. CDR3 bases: TGCGCCAGCAGCACCACAGGAGCCTCCTACGAGCAGTACTTC. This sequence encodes CASSTTGASYEQYF.

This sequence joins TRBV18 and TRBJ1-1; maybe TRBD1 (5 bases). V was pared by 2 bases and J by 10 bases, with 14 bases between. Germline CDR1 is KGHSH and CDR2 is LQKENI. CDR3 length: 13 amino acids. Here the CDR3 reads CASSPEGVLGAFF. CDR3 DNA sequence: TGTGCCAGCTCACCAGAAGGGGTCCTGGGAGCTTTCTTT.

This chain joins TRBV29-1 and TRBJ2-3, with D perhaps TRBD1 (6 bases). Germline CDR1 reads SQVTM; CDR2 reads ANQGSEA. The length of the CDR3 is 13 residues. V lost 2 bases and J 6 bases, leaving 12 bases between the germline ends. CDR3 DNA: TGCAGCGTTGAATCGCAGGGGACGGATACGCAGTATTTT. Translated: CSVESQGTDTQYF.

The CDR3 region is CASSSSSGETQYF. CDR3 nucleotide sequence: TGTGCCAGCAGCTCCTCCAGCGGGGAGACCCAGTACTTC. V is TRBV7-2 and J is TRBJ2-5; a weak D match, TRBD2 (6 bases). Germline V gene data show CDR1 as SGHTA and CDR2 as FQGNSA. Trimming stripped 4 bases from V and 5 bases from J, with 11 bases between. The CDR3 is 13 residues long.

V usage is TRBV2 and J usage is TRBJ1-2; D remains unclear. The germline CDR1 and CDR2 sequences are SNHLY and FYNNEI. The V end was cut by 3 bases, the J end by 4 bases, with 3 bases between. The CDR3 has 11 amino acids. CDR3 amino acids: CASSDGYGYTF. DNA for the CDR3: TGTGCCAGCAGTGACGGCTATGGCTACACCTTC.

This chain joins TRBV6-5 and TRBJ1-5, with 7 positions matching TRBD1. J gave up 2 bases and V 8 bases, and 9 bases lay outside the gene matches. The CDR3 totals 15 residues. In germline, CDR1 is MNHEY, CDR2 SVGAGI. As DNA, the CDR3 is TGTGCCAGCGCGTCAGGGGGAAGTGGCAATCAGCCCCAGCATTTT. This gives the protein CASASGGSGNQPQHF.

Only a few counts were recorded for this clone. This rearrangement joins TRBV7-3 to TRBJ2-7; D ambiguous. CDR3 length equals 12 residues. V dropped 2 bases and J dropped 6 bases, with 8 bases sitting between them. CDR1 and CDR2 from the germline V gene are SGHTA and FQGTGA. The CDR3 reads CASSLALGEQYF. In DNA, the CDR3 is TGTGCCAGCAGCTTAGCGCTGGGCGAGCAGTACTTC. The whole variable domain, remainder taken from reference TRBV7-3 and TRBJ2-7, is GAGVSQTPSNKVTEKGKYVELRCDPISGHTALYWYRQSLGQGPEFLIYFQGTGAADDSGLPNDRFFAVRPEGSVSTLKIQRTERGDSAVYLCASSLALGEQYFGPGTRLTVT.

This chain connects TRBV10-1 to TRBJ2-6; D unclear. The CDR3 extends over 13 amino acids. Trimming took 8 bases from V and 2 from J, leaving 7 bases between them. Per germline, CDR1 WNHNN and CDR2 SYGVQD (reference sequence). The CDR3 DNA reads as TGCGCCAGCGGGATAGCTGGGGCCAACGTCCTGACTTTC. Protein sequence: CASGIAGANVLTF.

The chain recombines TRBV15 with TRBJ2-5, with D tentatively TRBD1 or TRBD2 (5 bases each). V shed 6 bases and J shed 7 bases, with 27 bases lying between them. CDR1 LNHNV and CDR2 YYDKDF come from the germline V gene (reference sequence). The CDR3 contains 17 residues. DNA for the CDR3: TGTGCCACCAGGGCCGTGGTGCACGGGGCATACGAAGCGACCCAGTACTTC. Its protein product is CATRAVVHGAYEATQYF.

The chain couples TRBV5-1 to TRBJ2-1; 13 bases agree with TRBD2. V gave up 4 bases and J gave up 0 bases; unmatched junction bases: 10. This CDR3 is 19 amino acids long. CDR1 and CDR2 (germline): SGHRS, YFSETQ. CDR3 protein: CASSVGTSGILSSYNEQFF. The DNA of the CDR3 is TGCGCCAGCAGCGTCGGGACTAGCGGGATCCTTAGCTCCTACAATGAGCAGTTCTTC.

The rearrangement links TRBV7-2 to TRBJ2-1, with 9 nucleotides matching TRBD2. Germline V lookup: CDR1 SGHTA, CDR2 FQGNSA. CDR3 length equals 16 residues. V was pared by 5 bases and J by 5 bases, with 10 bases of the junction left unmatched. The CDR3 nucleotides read TGTGCCAGCAGCCCCCGGCTAGCGGGGACGAACAATGAGCAGTTCTTC. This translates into CASSPRLAGTNNEQFF.

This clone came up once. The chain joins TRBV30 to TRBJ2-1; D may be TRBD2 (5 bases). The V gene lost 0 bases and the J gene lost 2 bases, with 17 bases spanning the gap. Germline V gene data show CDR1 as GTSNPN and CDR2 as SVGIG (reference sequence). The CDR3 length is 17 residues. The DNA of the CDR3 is TGTGCCTGGAGTGTAGGGAAGGCTAGCTTGCCCTACAATGAGCAGTTCTTC. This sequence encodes CAWSVGKASLPYNEQFF. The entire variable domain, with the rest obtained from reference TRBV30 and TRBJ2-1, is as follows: SQTIHQWPATLVQPVGSPLSLECTVEGTSNPNLYWYRQAAGRGLQLLFYSVGIGQISSEVPQNLSASRPQDRQFILSSKKLLLSDSGFYLCAWSVGKASLPYNEQFFGPGTRLTVL.

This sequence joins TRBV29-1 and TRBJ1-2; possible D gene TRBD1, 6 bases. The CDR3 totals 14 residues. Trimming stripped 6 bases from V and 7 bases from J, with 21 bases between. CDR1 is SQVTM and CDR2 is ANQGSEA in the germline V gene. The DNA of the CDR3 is TGCAGCGTGGGAACCGGGGGGGCCTCCCCTGGCTACACCTTC. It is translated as CSVGTGGASPGYTF.

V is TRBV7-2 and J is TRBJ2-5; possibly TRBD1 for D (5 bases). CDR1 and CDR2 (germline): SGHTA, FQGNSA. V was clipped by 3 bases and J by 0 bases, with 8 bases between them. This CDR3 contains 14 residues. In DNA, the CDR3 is TGTGCCAGCAGCTTCGGCAGGGACCAAGAGACCCAGTACTTC. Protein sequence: CASSFGRDQETQYF.

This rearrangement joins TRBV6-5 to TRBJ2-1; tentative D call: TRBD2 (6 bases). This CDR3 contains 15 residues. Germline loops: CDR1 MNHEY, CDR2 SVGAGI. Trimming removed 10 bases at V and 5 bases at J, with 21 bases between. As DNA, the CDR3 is TGTGCCACGACTGCGGGGCAGGGCTTACACAATGAGCAGTTCTTC. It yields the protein CATTAGQGLHNEQFF.